These 25 T cell receptor beta chains came from one sample sequenced in a study of patients and donors after allogeneic stem cell transplantation. Each CDR3 protein is one row after TCRdb ran MiXCR on the RT-PCR reads. The sample has 15,000 to 20,000 distinct CDR3 sequences, roughly 4.5% seen once. The sample was blood, either unsorted or a sorted T cell fraction (not recorded which). These receptors originate from a human donor who was either an allogeneic HSCT recipient or a stem cell or donor lymphocyte infusion donor (not recorded which). It is not recorded whose cells these are; they may come from a transplant donor.

This clonotype was counted many times. The chain employs TRBV19 and TRBJ2-7; possibly TRBD2 for D (5 bases). Trimming left V 6 bases short and J 6 bases short, with 9 bases between. This CDR3 region has 11 residues. Germline V gene sequence: CDR1 LNHDA, CDR2 SQIVND (reference sequence). The CDR3 DNA is TGTGCCAGTAGAGAAGGGAGCGAGCAGTACTTC. This translates into CASREGSEQYF.

This clonotype was recorded at least ten times. The V and J genes are TRBV12-3 or TRBV12-4 and TRBJ2-7; no reliable D call. V gave up 3 bases and J gave up 2 bases, with 11 bases separating them. This CDR3 is 14 amino acids long. CDR3 protein: CASSFITAAYEQYF. CDR3 nucleotide sequence: TGTGCCAGCAGTTTTATAACGGCAGCCTACGAGCAGTACTTC.

This clonotype came up many times. The chain links TRBV19 to TRBJ1-1; D gene unclear. This CDR3 spans 12 amino acids. V was trimmed by 6 bases and J by 9 bases, leaving 14 bases between them. Germline V gene data show CDR1 as LNHDA and CDR2 as SQIVND (reference sequence). CDR3 DNA sequence: TGTGCCAGTAGGTCAGAAGGTTCAAAAGCTTTCTTT. Its protein is CASRSEGSKAFF. Full variable domain (missing parts from reference TRBV19 and TRBJ1-1): DGGITQSPKYLFRKEGQNVTLSCEQNLNHDAMYWYRQDPGQGLRLIYYSQIVNDFQKGDIAEGYSVSREKKESFPLTVTSAQKNPTAFYLCASRSEGSKAFFGQGTRLTVV.

This clonotype was detected only a few times. Mismatch with germline at one junction end may stem from a read error. V gene TRBV7-9 combines with J gene TRBJ1-1; TRBD1 matches 8 bases. Germline CDR1 SEHNR, CDR2 FQNEAQ (reference sequence). CDR3 length: 14 residues. This CDR3 is CSSSSQGALTEAFF. The CDR3 DNA is TGTTCCAGCAGCTCTCAGGGGGCTCTTACTGAAGCTTTCTTT.

This clonotype occurred many times. The chain is built from TRBV5-1 and TRBJ2-7; D gene ambiguous. Trimming removed 0 bases at V and 2 bases at J, with 9 bases between. Germline V gene lookup returns CDR1 SGHRS and CDR2 YFSETQ. The CDR3 is 14 residues long. The CDR3 spells CASSLGAETYEQYF. In nucleotides, the CDR3 is TGCGCCAGCAGCTTGGGTGCGGAAACCTACGAGCAGTACTTC.

This clonotype was detected many times. The chain links TRBV29-1 to TRBJ2-3; 13 bases are shared with TRBD2. The germline V gene encodes CDR1 SQVTM and CDR2 ANQGSEA. There are 18 residues in the CDR3. The junction had 12 bases not matched to a gene; V was cut back by 1 base and J by 5 bases. CDR3 DNA: TGCAGCGTTGAAGGTGGACTAGCGGGGGCGTCCGGTTTAGATACGCAGTATTTT. Amino acids: CSVEGGLAGASGLDTQYF.

In its sample, this clonotype was seen many times. The rearrangement links TRBV5-1 to TRBJ1-4, with D uncertain. CDR1 is SGHRS, CDR2 YFSETQ, per germline. The V and J ends lost 0 bases and 4 bases respectively, with 10 bases between them. This CDR3 has 15 amino acids. The CDR3 sequence is CASSLDPGLNEKLFF. CDR3 DNA sequence: TGCGCCAGCAGCTTGGACCCAGGCCTTAATGAAAAACTGTTTTTT. The variable domain in full, with the rest retrieved from reference TRBV5-1 and TRBJ1-4, is KAGVTQTPRYLIKTRGQQVTLSCSPISGHRSVSWYQQTPGQGLQFLFEYFSETQRNKGNFPGRFSGRQFSNSRSEMNVSTLELGDSALYLCASSLDPGLNEKLFFGSGTQLSVL.

The CDR3 DNA reads TGTGCCAGCAGCAACCCGGGACAGGCAAGCTCCTACGAGCAGTACTTC. As protein: CASSNPGQASSYEQYF. The chain combines TRBV21-1 with TRBJ2-7; TRBD1, as called in the table, went unchecked against the DNA. TRBV21-1 is classified as a pseudogene. CDR3 length: 16 residues.

This clonotype has ten or more counts. J is TRBJ2-7 and V is TRBV6-5; D not certain. CDR1 and CDR2 (germline): MNHEY, SVGAGI. The germline V and J ends were trimmed by 4 bases and 6 bases, with 13 bases remaining between them. The CDR3 loop spans 13 amino acids. CDR3 bases: TGTGCCAGCAGTTCCCGGACCTCGGCCGAGCAGTACTTC. Protein sequence: CASSSRTSAEQYF.

This clonotype has ten or more counts. The chain uses TRBV6-1 and TRBJ1-5; unclear D gene. CDR1 and CDR2 from the germline V gene are MNHNS and SASEGT. CDR3 length: 16 amino acids. Trimming took 7 bases from V and 0 from J, leaving 16 bases between them. DNA of the CDR3: TGTGCCAGCACGACTCGCCTGAGTGATAGCAATCAGCCCCAGCATTTT. Translation: CASTTRLSDSNQPQHF.

Ten or more counts support this clonotype. The chain is built from TRBV6-1 and TRBJ1-2, with no clear D. The germline V and J ends were trimmed by 6 bases and 5 bases, with 13 bases remaining between them. The germline CDR1 and CDR2 sequences are MNHNS and SASEGT. The CDR3 has 13 amino acids. CDR3 coding DNA: TGTGCCAGCAGGAGTCGGGTAGGGTATGGCTACACCTTC. It specifies CASRSRVGYGYTF.

This chain links TRBV24-1 with TRBJ1-1; TRBD1 agrees at 7 bases. V was clipped by 9 bases and J by 10 bases; unmatched bases: 10. Germline V gives CDR1 KGHDR, CDR2 SFDVKD. The CDR3 totals 12 residues. DNA for the CDR3: TGTGCCACCCTGAGGGACCGGACAGGAGCTTTCTTT. It yields the protein CATLRDRTGAFF.

This clonotype was picked up many times. The V and J genes are TRBV10-3 and TRBJ1-1, with 7 positions matching TRBD1. CDR3 length equals 13 residues. Trimming at V came to 6 bases and at J to 8 bases, leaving 9 bases not matched to a gene. Germline-derived CDR1 and CDR2 are ENHRY and SYGVKD. CDR3 DNA: TGTGCCATCAGAAAGACAGGGTCATCCGAAGCTTTCTTT. Amino acid sequence: CAIRKTGSSEAFF.

This clonotype came up many times. V gene TRBV5-1 combines with J gene TRBJ2-3; D unclear. V was clipped by 4 bases and J by 7 bases, with 7 bases between them. This CDR3 spans 11 amino acids. Germline lookup yields CDR1 SGHRS and CDR2 YFSETQ. In DNA form, the CDR3 reads TGCGCCAGCAGCGGCGGACATACGCAGTATTTT. Its protein is CASSGGHTQYF.

In this sample, this clonotype turned up many times. The J gene is TRBJ2-7, the V gene TRBV5-1; the match to TRBD2 covers 9 bases. CDR3 length equals 18 residues. The V gene's germline CDR1 is SGHRS and CDR2 YFSETQ. V dropped 1 base and J dropped 0; count of bases not matched to a gene: 11. The CDR3 DNA reads as TGCGCCAGCAGCTTGTGGCCAGCGGGAGGTGGGATCTCCTACGAGCAGTACTTC. Protein: CASSLWPAGGGISYEQYF.

This clonotype was picked up a small number of times. V gene TRBV18 combines with J gene TRBJ2-7, with D perhaps TRBD2 (5 bases). CDR1 is KGHSH, CDR2 LQKENI, per germline. The CDR3 has 15 amino acids. The V gene lost 5 bases and the J gene lost 7 bases, with 21 bases spanning the gap. Here the CDR3 DNA reads TGTGCCAGCTCATCCCTGAGAGGCCCCCGGGGTGAGCAGTACTTC. Its protein product is CASSSLRGPRGEQYF.

This clonotype was seen ten or more times. V and J are TRBV7-9 and TRBJ2-7; unclear D gene. Between the trimmed V and J ends, which lost 9 bases and 4 bases, there was a span of 10 bases. Germline-derived CDR1 and CDR2 are SEHNR and FQNEAQ (reference sequence). The CDR3 totals 11 residues. The CDR3 is CASRLGYEQYF. CDR3 sequence (DNA): TGTGCCAGTAGACTCGGATACGAGCAGTACTTC.

This rearrangement joins TRBV7-9 to TRBJ2-2; 8 positions match TRBD1. The germline CDR1 and CDR2 sequences are SEHNR and FQNEAQ (reference sequence). CDR3 size: 17 residues. V was pared by 7 bases and J by 4 bases, with 14 bases of the junction left unmatched. CDR3 protein: CASILGPGTGTTGELFF. The CDR3 bases are TGTGCCAGCATCTTGGGACCAGGGACAGGTACCACCGGGGAGCTGTTTTTT.

This clonotype was counted a few times. The J gene is TRBJ2-5, the V gene TRBV19; 9 positions agree with TRBD2. CDR3 size: 15 residues. Trimming removed 8 bases from V and 0 bases from J; junction bases left unmatched: 7. From germline, CDR1 is LNHDA and CDR2 SQIVND (reference sequence). The CDR3 spells CASGGLAGNQETQYF. Here the CDR3 DNA reads TGTGCCAGTGGAGGGCTAGCGGGAAACCAAGAGACCCAGTACTTC.

This clonotype was observed at least ten times. This sequence joins TRBV7-9 and TRBJ2-7; D is tentatively TRBD1 or TRBD2 (5 bases each). The CDR3 is 11 residues long. The germline CDR1 and CDR2 sequences are SEHNR and FQNEAQ (reference sequence). Trimming took 6 bases from V and 2 from J, leaving 5 bases between them. CDR3 in amino acids: CASRGAYEQYF. The CDR3 coding sequence is TGTGCCAGCAGGGGGGCCTACGAGCAGTACTTC.

In its sample, this clonotype was seen many times. The CDR3 spells CSVQGSRDTEAFF. The DNA for the CDR3 is TGCAGCGTGCAGGGAAGTCGAGACACTGAAGCTTTCTTT. The genes are TRBV29-1 and TRBJ1-1, with a weak D call TRBD1 (5 bases). Per the germline V gene, CDR1 is SQVTM and CDR2 is ANQGSEA. The CDR3 contains 13 residues. V was shortened by 6 bases and J by 3 bases, with 14 bases between the two germline ends.

This clonotype was counted a few times. The chain links TRBV7-9 to TRBJ1-3; the D is unclear. This CDR3 spans 15 amino acids. V was trimmed by 1 base and J by 4 bases, leaving 11 bases between them. Germline loops: CDR1 SEHNR, CDR2 FQNEAQ (reference sequence). The CDR3: CASSLGGHQGNTIYF. The CDR3, as DNA: TGTGCCAGCAGCTTAGGTGGCCACCAGGGAAACACCATATATTTT. Combining the CDR3 with reference TRBV7-9 and TRBJ1-3 gives the whole variable domain DTGVSQNPRHKITKRGQNVTFRCDPISEHNRLYWYRQTLGQGPEFLTYFQNEAQLEKSRLLSDRFSAERPKGSFSTLEIQRTEQGDSAMYLCASSLGGHQGNTIYFGEGSWLTVV.

This clonotype appeared many times. The V and J genes are TRBV27 and TRBJ1-2; D is possibly TRBD1 (5 bases). The CDR3 loop spans 15 amino acids. Germline V lookup: CDR1 MNHEY, CDR2 SMNVEV (reference sequence). V was trimmed by 3 bases and J by 8 bases, leaving 19 bases between them. The CDR3 reads CASSFVGEAPWGYTF. CDR3 sequence (DNA): TGTGCCAGCAGTTTCGTAGGGGAAGCTCCTTGGGGCTACACCTTC.

This clonotype was seen at least ten times. The V gene is TRBV3-1, the J gene TRBJ2-1; TRBD1 agrees at 8 bases. J lost 4 bases, V lost 5 bases, and 7 bases had no gene match. The CDR3 contains 15 residues. CDR1 and CDR2 (germline): LGHDT, YNNKEL (reference sequence). CDR3: CASSWGQVLYNEQFF. CDR3 coding DNA: TGTGCCAGCAGCTGGGGACAGGTACTTTACAATGAGCAGTTCTTC.

The sample holds many counts of this clonotype. This chain joins TRBV2 and TRBJ2-5, with D possibly TRBD2 on 7 matching bases. V gave up 7 bases and J gave up 5 bases, with 17 bases separating them. CDR1 and CDR2 from the germline V gene are SNHLY and FYNNEI. CDR3 size: 14 residues. The DNA for the CDR3 is TGTGCCAGCAACCAACAGGAGGGGGGGGAGACCCAGTACTTC. Amino acids: CASNQQEGGETQYF. Looking up the rest from reference TRBV2 and TRBJ2-5 gives the full variable domain: EPEVTQTPSHQVTQMGQEVILRCVPISNHLYFYWYRQILGQKVEFLVSFYNNEISEKSEIFDDQFSVERPDGSNFTLKIRSTKLEDSAMYFCASNQQEGGETQYFGPGTRLLVL.